The sample holds one count of the clone carrying this T cell receptor (beta chain). The data were obtained in a study of blood T cell repertoires in COVID-19. Study overall: The United States, Italy and Spain were the sources of the acute and convalescent COVID-19 samples. In each case, the material was cDNA or gDNA derived from T cells, B-cell-depleted T cells, or PBMCs.

Per the study methods: Estimation of nucleated cell counts relied on the amplification of reference gene primers. Sequenced by immunoSEQ multiplex PCR; TCRdb stores in-frame clones only, minus some. V and J calls plus clone size are reproduced from that table; the DNA served to infer D and trimming. The repertoire consists of approximately 300,000 clones, with 75% to 90% occurring once and the leading ten covering approximately 2.2%. This clonotype originated in a man between 18 and 35 years old with active or convalescent COVID-19. What was sequenced was peripheral blood.

CDR3: CASSLAGDEQYF. Written as DNA, the CDR3 is TGTGCCAGCAGCTTGGCAGGGGACGAGCAGTACTTC. The chain carries TRBV5-5 and TRBJ2-7, with a possible D match to TRBD1 (6 bases). V was clipped by 0 bases and J by 5 bases, with 6 bases between them. CDR3 length: 12 amino acids. Germline CDR1 is SGHKS and CDR2 is YYEKEE (reference sequence).